The rows below give T cell receptor beta chains drawn from one sample of a study of cytomegalovirus exposure and HLA in healthy donors. The method was immunoSEQ multiplex PCR; TCRdb's version includes in-frame clones alone and lacks a portion of them. Here the sample spans some 110,000 clones, 70% to 75% being singletons. Sequencing was performed on PBMCs. The receptors were sampled from a man aged 40-55 years in good health and CMV-seronegative. Both conserved end residues are part of each CDR3. The D gene is left open where the match is weak. Rows give clone size only sometimes, using once, few, many, or a class for an expanded clone.

v_call: TRBV5-6; d_call: .; j_call: TRBJ2-1; clone_size: .; cdr3_nt: TGTGCCAGCAGCGCCTCAGGGGCGCCCTACTACAATGAGCAGTTCTTC; cdr3_aa: CASSASGAPYYNEQFF
v_call: TRBV27; d_call: TRBD1; j_call: TRBJ2-7; clone_size: few; cdr3_nt: TGTGCCAGCGGGACAGGGGCGTATCAGCAGTACTTC; cdr3_aa: CASGTGAYQQYF
v_call: TRBV7-2; d_call: TRBD1; j_call: TRBJ1-5; clone_size: .; cdr3_nt: TGTGCCAGCGGGGGACAGATTAATCAGCCCCAGCATTTT; cdr3_aa: CASGGQINQPQHF
v_call: TRBV30; d_call: .; j_call: TRBJ2-7; clone_size: .; cdr3_nt: TGTGCCTGGGGCCTAGCCGGACAGAACGAGCAGTACTTC; cdr3_aa: CAWGLAGQNEQYF
v_call: TRBV7-6; d_call: .; j_call: TRBJ1-2; clone_size: .; cdr3_nt: TGTGCCAGCAGCTTTGGAGTCAACTATGGCTACACCTTC; cdr3_aa: CASSFGVNYGYTF
v_call: TRBV5-1; d_call: TRBD2; j_call: TRBJ2-1; clone_size: .; cdr3_nt: TGCGCCAGCAGCTTCCTAGCGGGAGGGTCCTACAATGAGCAGTTCTTC; cdr3_aa: CASSFLAGGSYNEQFF
v_call: TRBV4-3; d_call: TRBD2; j_call: TRBJ2-3; clone_size: few; cdr3_nt: TGCGCCAGCAGCCAAGTTAGCGGGGGAGATACGCAGTATTTT; cdr3_aa: CASSQVSGGDTQYF
v_call: TRBV2; d_call: TRBD1; j_call: TRBJ2-7; clone_size: .; cdr3_nt: TGTGCCAGCAGAGGACAGGGGGCAGGGTACGAGCAGTACTTC; cdr3_aa: CASRGQGAGYEQYF
v_call: TRBV4-2; d_call: .; j_call: TRBJ2-7; clone_size: .; cdr3_nt: TGTGCCAGCAGCCAAGCAGGCAACGAGCAGTACTTC; cdr3_aa: CASSQAGNEQYF
v_call: TRBV18; d_call: .; j_call: TRBJ2-1; clone_size: .; cdr3_nt: TGTGCCAGCTCATCGGCAGGGGTCTACAATGAGCAGTTCTTC; cdr3_aa: CASSSAGVYNEQFF
v_call: TRBV19; d_call: .; j_call: TRBJ2-1; clone_size: .; cdr3_nt: TGTGCCAGTAGTATCAGGGCCCAATACAATGAGCAGTTCTTC; cdr3_aa: CASSIRAQYNEQFF
v_call: TRBV5-5; d_call: TRBD2; j_call: TRBJ2-6; clone_size: .; cdr3_nt: TGTGCCAGCAACTACCCGGCGGGGGACTCTGGGGCCAACGTCCTGACTTTC; cdr3_aa: CASNYPAGDSGANVLTF
v_call: TRBV11-3; d_call: TRBD1; j_call: TRBJ1-1; clone_size: few; cdr3_nt: TGTGCCAGCAGATACAAATCCAGGGGGGAGAACACTGAAGCTTTCTTT; cdr3_aa: CASRYKSRGENTEAFF
v_call: TRBV7-2; d_call: .; j_call: TRBJ1-5; clone_size: .; cdr3_nt: TGTGCCAGCAGCTCCCGGGGCAATCAGCCCCAGCATTTT; cdr3_aa: CASSSRGNQPQHF
v_call: TRBV6-1; d_call: TRBD1; j_call: TRBJ1-5; clone_size: .; cdr3_nt: TGTGCCAGCAGTGAAGCGCTTAGAGGGGGCCGGTGGGGTCAGCCCCAGCATTTT; cdr3_aa: CASSEALRGGRWGQPQHF
v_call: TRBV4-3; d_call: .; j_call: TRBJ2-7; clone_size: few; cdr3_nt: TGCGCCAGCAGCCAAGAAACGTGGTCGGACGAGCAGTACTTC; cdr3_aa: CASSQETWSDEQYF
v_call: TRBV11-3; d_call: .; j_call: TRBJ2-7; clone_size: .; cdr3_nt: TGTGCCAGCAGCCTCCCGGGACGGGGGAGGTACGAGCAGTACTTC; cdr3_aa: CASSLPGRGRYEQYF
v_call: TRBV10-3; d_call: TRBD2; j_call: TRBJ2-7; clone_size: .; cdr3_nt: TGTGCCATCAGATTACTAGCGGGAGGGCCTCGAATGTTCCACGAGCAGTACTTC; cdr3_aa: CAIRLLAGGPRMFHEQYF
v_call: TRBV4-3; d_call: .; j_call: TRBJ1-6; clone_size: .; cdr3_nt: TGCGCCAGCAGCCAAGACAGGGCTGGGTCCTATAATTCACCCCTCCACTTT; cdr3_aa: CASSQDRAGSYNSPLHF
v_call: TRBV27; d_call: .; j_call: TRBJ1-6; clone_size: .; cdr3_nt: TGTGCCAGCCGTGACGACCCGGGACAAGCTAATTCACCCCTCCACTTT; cdr3_aa: CASRDDPGQANSPLHF
v_call: TRBV4-1; d_call: .; j_call: TRBJ1-3; clone_size: .; cdr3_nt: TGCGCCAGCAGGGGGGGGGACTCCTCTGGAAACACCATATATTTT; cdr3_aa: CASRGGDSSGNTIYF
v_call: TRBV5-8; d_call: .; j_call: TRBJ1-2; clone_size: .; cdr3_nt: TGTGCCAGCAGCCCGGACAGCTCTAACTATGGCTACACCTTC; cdr3_aa: CASSPDSSNYGYTF
v_call: TRBV27; d_call: .; j_call: TRBJ2-2; clone_size: .; cdr3_nt: TGTGCCAGCAGTTTCCTTTTCCGCGGGAACACCGGGGAGCTGTTTTTT; cdr3_aa: CASSFLFRGNTGELFF
v_call: TRBV20-1; d_call: .; j_call: TRBJ2-7; clone_size: .; cdr3_nt: TGCAGTGCACCGAACCAGGGTGTGCAGTACTTC; cdr3_aa: CSAPNQGVQYF
v_call: TRBV21-1; d_call: .; j_call: TRBJ1-1; clone_size: .; cdr3_nt: TGTGCCAGCAACCAGGGGCTAGGAGCTTTCTTT; cdr3_aa: CASNQGLGAFF
v_call: TRBV4-1; d_call: TRBD1; j_call: TRBJ1-4; clone_size: .; cdr3_nt: TGCGCCAGCAGCCATGCCGGACAGGGGGTAGCTAATGAAAAACTGTTTTTT; cdr3_aa: CASSHAGQGVANEKLFF
v_call: TRBV7-2; d_call: .; j_call: TRBJ2-3; clone_size: .; cdr3_nt: TGTGCCAGCAGCCTCCGCACAGATACGCAGTATTTT; cdr3_aa: CASSLRTDTQYF
v_call: TRBV19; d_call: TRBD1; j_call: TRBJ2-7; clone_size: few; cdr3_nt: TGTGCCAGTAGTACGACAGGGGGGACCTACGAGCAGTACTTC; cdr3_aa: CASSTTGGTYEQYF
v_call: TRBV28; d_call: .; j_call: TRBJ2-3; clone_size: few; cdr3_nt: TGTGCCAGCAGTTCCCGTGGGGCTCTGGCTGATACGCAGTATTTT; cdr3_aa: CASSSRGALADTQYF
v_call: TRBV6-6; d_call: .; j_call: TRBJ1-4; clone_size: .; cdr3_nt: TGTGCCAGCACCTACGGACAGATTAATGAAAAACTGTTTTTT; cdr3_aa: CASTYGQINEKLFF
v_call: TRBV11-2; d_call: .; j_call: TRBJ2-7; clone_size: .; cdr3_nt: TGTGCCAGCAGCGACTGGCCGGACGAGCAGTACTTC; cdr3_aa: CASSDWPDEQYF
v_call: TRBV4-3; d_call: TRBD2; j_call: TRBJ2-3; clone_size: .; cdr3_nt: TGCGCCAGCAGCCCGGGACTAGCGGGGGGTTCTGATACGCAGTATTTT; cdr3_aa: CASSPGLAGGSDTQYF
v_call: TRBV28; d_call: .; j_call: TRBJ2-7; clone_size: .; cdr3_nt: TGTGCCAGCACGCGGGGTTATACGTACGAGCAGTACTTC; cdr3_aa: CASTRGYTYEQYF
v_call: TRBV4-2; d_call: .; j_call: TRBJ1-5; clone_size: .; cdr3_nt: TGTGCCAGCAGCCAAGTGGAGGGTGGGAGGTATAGCAATCAGCCCCAGCATTTT; cdr3_aa: CASSQVEGGRYSNQPQHF
v_call: TRBV2; d_call: .; j_call: TRBJ2-7; clone_size: .; cdr3_nt: TGTGCCAGCAGGGGCTTTTACGAGCAGTACTTC; cdr3_aa: CASRGFYEQYF
v_call: TRBV13; d_call: .; j_call: TRBJ2-5; clone_size: .; cdr3_nt: TGTGCCAGCAGCTCGCCACTAGGGAACCAAGAGACCCAGTACTTC; cdr3_aa: CASSSPLGNQETQYF
v_call: TRBV25-1; d_call: .; j_call: TRBJ2-2; clone_size: .; cdr3_nt: TGTGCCAGCAGTGAATACAGGGACACCGGGGAGCTGTTTTTT; cdr3_aa: CASSEYRDTGELFF
v_call: TRBV28; d_call: .; j_call: TRBJ2-7; clone_size: .; cdr3_nt: TGTGCCAGCAGTCTCGGGGGATCTTCCTACGAGCAGTACTTC; cdr3_aa: CASSLGGSSYEQYF
v_call: TRBV20-1; d_call: TRBD1; j_call: TRBJ2-5; clone_size: .; cdr3_nt: TGCAGTGGTGACAGGGAGGAGACCCAGTACTTC; cdr3_aa: CSGDREETQYF
v_call: TRBV11-3; d_call: .; j_call: TRBJ2-6; clone_size: .; cdr3_nt: TGTGCCAGCAGCTCCAGGGACTCTGGGGCCAACGTCCTGACTTTC; cdr3_aa: CASSSRDSGANVLTF
v_call: TRBV29-1; d_call: .; j_call: TRBJ1-1; clone_size: .; cdr3_nt: TGCAGCGCCTTAGGGGGGGGCACTGAAGCTTTCTTT; cdr3_aa: CSALGGGTEAFF
v_call: TRBV30; d_call: TRBD1; j_call: TRBJ2-2; clone_size: .; cdr3_nt: TGTGCCTGGAACCGGGACAGGGGTGGCACCGGGGAGCTGTTTTTT; cdr3_aa: CAWNRDRGGTGELFF
v_call: TRBV29-1; d_call: TRBD2; j_call: TRBJ2-1; clone_size: few; cdr3_nt: TGCAGCGTTGTTCCGGGACTAGCGACTAGCTCCTACAATGAGCAGTTCTTC; cdr3_aa: CSVVPGLATSSYNEQFF
v_call: TRBV7-2; d_call: .; j_call: TRBJ1-3; clone_size: few; cdr3_nt: TGTGCCAGCAGTAACACCAACACCATATATTTT; cdr3_aa: CASSNTNTIYF
v_call: TRBV27; d_call: .; j_call: TRBJ2-6; clone_size: few; cdr3_nt: TGTGCCAGCAGTTACAGCCTCTCTGGGGCCAACGTCCTGACTTTC; cdr3_aa: CASSYSLSGANVLTF
v_call: TRBV4-3; d_call: .; j_call: TRBJ1-3; clone_size: .; cdr3_nt: TGCGCCAGCAGCCATTCAACAGAGATTCCTGGAAACACCATATATTTT; cdr3_aa: CASSHSTEIPGNTIYF
v_call: TRBV29-1; d_call: .; j_call: TRBJ2-2; clone_size: once; cdr3_nt: TGCAGCACCAAGGGGGCGAACACCGGGGAGCTGTTTTTT; cdr3_aa: CSTKGANTGELFF
v_call: TRBV19; d_call: .; j_call: TRBJ1-2; clone_size: .; cdr3_nt: TGTGCCAGTACCGCCCCCATAGAGTATGGCTACACCTTC; cdr3_aa: CASTAPIEYGYTF
v_call: TRBV19; d_call: .; j_call: TRBJ2-7; clone_size: few; cdr3_nt: TGTGCCAGTAGTATAGGGCAGGGACTCTCCTACGAGCAGTACTTC; cdr3_aa: CASSIGQGLSYEQYF
v_call: TRBV5-1; d_call: TRBD1; j_call: TRBJ1-3; clone_size: .; cdr3_nt: TGCGCCAGCAGCCGTACCGCCGGGACAGAAAACACCATATATTTT; cdr3_aa: CASSRTAGTENTIYF
v_call: TRBV7-9; d_call: .; j_call: TRBJ1-1; clone_size: once; cdr3_nt: TGTGCCAGCAGCTTAGATGTCCGGGTAGGAAACACTGAAGCTTTCTTT; cdr3_aa: CASSLDVRVGNTEAFF
v_call: TRBV6-5; d_call: .; j_call: TRBJ2-7; clone_size: .; cdr3_nt: TGTGCCAGCACTCAGGGGGGAACCTACGAGCAGTACTTC; cdr3_aa: CASTQGGTYEQYF
v_call: TRBV11-2; d_call: TRBD1; j_call: TRBJ2-7; clone_size: .; cdr3_nt: TGTGCCAGCAGCACCCGGACAGGCTCCTACGAGCAGTACTTC; cdr3_aa: CASSTRTGSYEQYF
v_call: TRBV7-2; d_call: .; j_call: TRBJ1-6; clone_size: .; cdr3_nt: TGTGCCAGCAGCTTATCTCAGTATAATTCACCCCTCCACTTT; cdr3_aa: CASSLSQYNSPLHF
v_call: TRBV7-6; d_call: .; j_call: TRBJ2-6; clone_size: .; cdr3_nt: TGTGCCAGCAGCTCAGGGTACTCTGGGGCCAACGTCCTGACTTTC; cdr3_aa: CASSSGYSGANVLTF
v_call: TRBV11-2; d_call: .; j_call: TRBJ2-7; clone_size: few; cdr3_nt: TGTGCCAGCAGCGGGGCGACTAGATACGAGCAGTACTTC; cdr3_aa: CASSGATRYEQYF
v_call: TRBV19; d_call: .; j_call: TRBJ1-5; clone_size: few; cdr3_nt: TGTGCCAGTAGTTACCTCCAGGGTCCTAAGCATTTT; cdr3_aa: CASSYLQGPKHF
v_call: TRBV5-6; d_call: TRBD2; j_call: TRBJ2-3; clone_size: .; cdr3_nt: TGTGCCAGCAGCTCGTTACTAGCGGGAGGGCCGGGCACAGATACGCAGTATTTT; cdr3_aa: CASSSLLAGGPGTDTQYF
v_call: TRBV18; d_call: .; j_call: TRBJ2-7; clone_size: .; cdr3_nt: TGTGCCAGCTCACCCCCGGGTAGCGGGGACAGCTCCTACGAGCAGTACTTC; cdr3_aa: CASSPPGSGDSSYEQYF